A selection of T cell receptor beta chains follows, all from one sample in a study of CD8 T cells in ankylosing spondylitis. Via MiXCR, TCRdb re-called the 5' RACE reads, giving one row per CDR3 protein. In the table there are some 25,000 distinct CDR3 sequences, about 2.5% of which are singletons. Sequenced input: blood, either unsorted or a sorted T cell fraction (not recorded which). The receptor source for this set is a female donor with ankylosing spondylitis or in good health (not recorded which). Each CDR3 is given with its conserved first and last residue. D genes are given only for firm matches. Size is omitted from some rows. Given values are once, few, many or a class for expanded clones.

CDR3,DNA,J,D,V,size
CASSVEAGAYEQYF,TGTGCCAGCAGCGTAGAGGCGGGGGCCTACGAGCAGTACTTC,TRBJ2-7,TRBD2,TRBV9,many
CASSVEQGGETQYF,TGTGCCAGCAGCGTAGAACAGGGGGGAGAGACCCAGTACTTC,TRBJ2-5,TRBD1,TRBV9,many
CASSPTGTIEGEQFF,TGTGCCAGCAGCCCAACCGGGACCATAGAGGGTGAGCAGTTCTTC,TRBJ2-1,NA,TRBV9,many
CASSVSGNMYEQYF,TGTGCCAGCAGCGTGTCAGGGAATATGTACGAGCAGTACTTC,TRBJ2-7,NA,TRBV9,many
CASSVENSGNTIYF,TGTGCCAGCAGCGTAGAAAACTCTGGAAACACCATATATTTT,TRBJ1-3,NA,TRBV9,many
CASSPTDTTIYGYTF,TGTGCCAGCAGCCCAACTGACACGACCATCTATGGCTACACCTTC,TRBJ1-2,NA,TRBV9,many
CASSTSRTSGTYNEQFF,TGTGCCAGCAGCACATCGCGGACTAGCGGGACCTACAATGAGCAGTTCTTC,TRBJ2-1,TRBD2,TRBV9,many
CASSVAMAGGASTEAFF,TGTGCCAGCAGCGTAGCTATGGCAGGGGGCGCGAGCACTGAAGCTTTCTTT,TRBJ1-1,TRBD1,TRBV9,NA
CASSVLGDPSTDTQYF,TGTGCCAGCAGCGTACTTGGGGACCCGAGCACAGATACGCAGTATTTT,TRBJ2-3,NA,TRBV9,many
CASSVGGNLYNSPLHF,TGTGCCAGCAGCGTAGGAGGGAACCTCTATAATTCACCCCTCCACTTT,TRBJ1-6,NA,TRBV9,many
CASSVVAGGGTGELFF,TGTGCCAGCAGCGTAGTTGCGGGAGGAGGCACCGGGGAGCTGTTTTTT,TRBJ2-2,TRBD2,TRBV9,many
CASSVDSGPQETQYF,TGTGCCAGCAGCGTAGATAGCGGGCCACAAGAGACCCAGTACTTC,TRBJ2-5,TRBD2,TRBV9,many
CASSAQPGQGSTWYYNEQFF,TGTGCCAGCAGCGCGCAACCGGGACAGGGGTCTACTTGGTACTACAATGAGCAGTTCTTC,TRBJ2-1,TRBD1,TRBV9,many
CASSVDQGPDTQYF,TGTGCCAGCAGCGTAGATCAGGGCCCAGATACGCAGTATTTT,TRBJ2-3,NA,TRBV9,many